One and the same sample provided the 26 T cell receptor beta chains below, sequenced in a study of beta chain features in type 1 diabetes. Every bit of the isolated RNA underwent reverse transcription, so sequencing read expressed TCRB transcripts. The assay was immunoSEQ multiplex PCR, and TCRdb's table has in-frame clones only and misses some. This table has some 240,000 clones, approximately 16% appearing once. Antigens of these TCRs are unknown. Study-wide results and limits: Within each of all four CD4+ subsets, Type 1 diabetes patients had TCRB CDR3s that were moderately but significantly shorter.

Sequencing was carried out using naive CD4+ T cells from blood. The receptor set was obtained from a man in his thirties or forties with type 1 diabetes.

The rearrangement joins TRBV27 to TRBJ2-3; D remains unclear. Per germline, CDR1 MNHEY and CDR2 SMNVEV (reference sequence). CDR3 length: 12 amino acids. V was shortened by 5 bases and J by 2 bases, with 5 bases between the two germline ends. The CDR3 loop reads CASSANTDTQYF. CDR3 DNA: TGTGCCAGCAGTGCGAACACAGATACGCAGTATTTT.

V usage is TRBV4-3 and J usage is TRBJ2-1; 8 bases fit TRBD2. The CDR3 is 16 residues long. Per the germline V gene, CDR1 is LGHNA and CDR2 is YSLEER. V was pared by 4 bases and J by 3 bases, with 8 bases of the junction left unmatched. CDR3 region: CASSPVGAGVYNEQFF. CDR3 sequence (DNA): TGCGCCAGCAGCCCAGTCGGAGCGGGGGTCTACAATGAGCAGTTCTTC.

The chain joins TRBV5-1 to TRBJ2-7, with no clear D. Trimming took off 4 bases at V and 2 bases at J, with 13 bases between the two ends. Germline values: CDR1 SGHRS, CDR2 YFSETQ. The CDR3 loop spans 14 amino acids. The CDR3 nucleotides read TGCGCCAGCAGCCCTCGCGGTCTGACCTACGAGCAGTACTTC. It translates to CASSPRGLTYEQYF. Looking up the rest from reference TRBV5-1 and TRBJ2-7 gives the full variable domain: KAGVTQTPRYLIKTRGQQVTLSCSPISGHRSVSWYQQTPGQGLQFLFEYFSETQRNKGNFPGRFSGRQFSNSRSEMNVSTLELGDSALYLCASSPRGLTYEQYFGPGTRLTVT.

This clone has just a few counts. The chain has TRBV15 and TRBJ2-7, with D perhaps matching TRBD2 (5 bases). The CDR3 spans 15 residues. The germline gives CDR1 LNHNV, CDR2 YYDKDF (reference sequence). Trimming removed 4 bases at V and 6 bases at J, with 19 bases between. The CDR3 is CATSIGGRRGGEQYF. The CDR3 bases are TGTGCCACCAGCATTGGAGGCAGGAGAGGAGGCGAGCAGTACTTC.

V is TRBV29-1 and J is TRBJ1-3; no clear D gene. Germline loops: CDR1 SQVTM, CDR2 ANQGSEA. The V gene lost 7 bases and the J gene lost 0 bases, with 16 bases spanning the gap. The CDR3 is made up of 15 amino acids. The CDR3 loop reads CSAVTRTSSGNTIYF. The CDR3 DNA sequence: TGCAGCGCCGTAACGCGCACAAGCTCTGGAAACACCATATATTTT.

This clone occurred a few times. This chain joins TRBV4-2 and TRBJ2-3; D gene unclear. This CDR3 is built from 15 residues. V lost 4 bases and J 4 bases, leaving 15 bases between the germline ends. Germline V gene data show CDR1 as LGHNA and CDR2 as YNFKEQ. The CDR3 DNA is TGTGCCAGCAGCCTGGGCGGAGAGGCGGCAGATACGCAGTATTTT. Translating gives CASSLGGEAADTQYF.

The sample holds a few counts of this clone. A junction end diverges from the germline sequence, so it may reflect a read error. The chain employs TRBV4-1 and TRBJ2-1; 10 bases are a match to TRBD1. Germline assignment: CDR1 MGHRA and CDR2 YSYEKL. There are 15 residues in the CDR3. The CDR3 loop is CASRQVGTGDNEQFF. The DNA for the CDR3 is TGCGCCAGCAGACAAGTCGGGACAGGGGACAATGAGCAGTTCTTC.

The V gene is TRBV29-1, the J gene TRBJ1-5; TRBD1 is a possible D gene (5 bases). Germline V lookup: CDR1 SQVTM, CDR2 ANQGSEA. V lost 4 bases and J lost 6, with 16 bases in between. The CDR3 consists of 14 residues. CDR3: CSVVWGDGGQPQHF. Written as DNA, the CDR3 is TGCAGCGTTGTGTGGGGGGACGGCGGTCAGCCCCAGCATTTT.

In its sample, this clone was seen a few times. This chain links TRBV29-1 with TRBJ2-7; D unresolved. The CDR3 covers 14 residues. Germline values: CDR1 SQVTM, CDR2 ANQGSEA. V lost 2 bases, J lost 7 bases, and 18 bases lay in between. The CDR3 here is CSVETRLSNQEQYF. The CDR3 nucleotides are TGCAGCGTTGAAACGAGACTCTCTAATCAGGAGCAGTACTTC.

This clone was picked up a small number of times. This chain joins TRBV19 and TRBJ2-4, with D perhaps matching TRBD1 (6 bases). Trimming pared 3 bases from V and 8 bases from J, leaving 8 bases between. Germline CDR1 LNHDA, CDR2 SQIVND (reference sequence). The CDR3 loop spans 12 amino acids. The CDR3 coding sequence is TGTGCCAGTAGTATCGAGGGGGACATTCAGTACTTC. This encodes CASSIEGDIQYF.

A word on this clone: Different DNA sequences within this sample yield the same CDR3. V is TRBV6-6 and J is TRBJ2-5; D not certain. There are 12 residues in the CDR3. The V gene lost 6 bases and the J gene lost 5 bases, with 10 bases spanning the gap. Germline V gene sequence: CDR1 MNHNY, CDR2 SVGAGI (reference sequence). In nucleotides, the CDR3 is TGTGCCAGCAGCCCACTCGGGGAGACCCAGTACTTC. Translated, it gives CASSPLGETQYF.

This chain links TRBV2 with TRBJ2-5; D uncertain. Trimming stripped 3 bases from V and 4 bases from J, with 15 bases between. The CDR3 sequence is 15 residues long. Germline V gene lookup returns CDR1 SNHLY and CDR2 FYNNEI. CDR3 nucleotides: TGTGCCAGCAGTGACCTAGGAAGCTCCCGAGAGACCCAGTACTTC. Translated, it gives CASSDLGSSRETQYF.

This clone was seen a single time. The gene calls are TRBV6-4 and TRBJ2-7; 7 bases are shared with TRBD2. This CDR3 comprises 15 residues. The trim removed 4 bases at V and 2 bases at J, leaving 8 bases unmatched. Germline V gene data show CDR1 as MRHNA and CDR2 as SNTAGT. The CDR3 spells CASSVEGSGPYEQYF. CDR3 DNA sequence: TGTGCCAGCAGTGTAGAGGGTAGCGGGCCCTACGAGCAGTACTTC.

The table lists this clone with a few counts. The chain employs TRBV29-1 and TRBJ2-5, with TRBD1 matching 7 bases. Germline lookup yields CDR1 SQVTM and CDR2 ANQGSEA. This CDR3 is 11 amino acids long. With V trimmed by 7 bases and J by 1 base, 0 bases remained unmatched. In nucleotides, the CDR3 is TGCAGCGCAGGGGGCCAAGAGACCCAGTACTTC. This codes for CSAGGQETQYF.

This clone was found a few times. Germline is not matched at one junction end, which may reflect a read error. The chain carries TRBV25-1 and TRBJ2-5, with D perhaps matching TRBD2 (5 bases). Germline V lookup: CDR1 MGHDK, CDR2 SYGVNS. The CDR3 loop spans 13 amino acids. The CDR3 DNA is TGTGCCAGCAATGAAGGGAGCTGGGAGACCCAGTACTTC. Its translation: CASNEGSWETQYF.

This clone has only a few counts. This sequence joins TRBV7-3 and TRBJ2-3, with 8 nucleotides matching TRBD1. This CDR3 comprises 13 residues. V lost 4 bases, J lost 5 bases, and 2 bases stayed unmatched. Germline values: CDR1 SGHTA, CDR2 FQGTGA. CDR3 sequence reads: CASSWGTGDTQYF. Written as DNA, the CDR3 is TGTGCCAGCAGCTGGGGGACAGGAGATACGCAGTATTTT.

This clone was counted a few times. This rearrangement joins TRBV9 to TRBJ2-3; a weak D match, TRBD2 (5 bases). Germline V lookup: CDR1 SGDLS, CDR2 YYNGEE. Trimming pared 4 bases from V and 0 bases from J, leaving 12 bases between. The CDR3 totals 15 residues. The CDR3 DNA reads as TGTGCCAGCAGCTCTTCTCGGAGGAGCACAGATACGCAGTATTTT. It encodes CASSSSRRSTDTQYF.

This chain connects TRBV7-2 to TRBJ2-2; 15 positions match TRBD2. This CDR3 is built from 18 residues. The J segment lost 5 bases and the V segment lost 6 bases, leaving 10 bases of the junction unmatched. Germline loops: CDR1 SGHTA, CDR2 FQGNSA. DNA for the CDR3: TGTGCCAGCAGACCACCGGGACTAGCGGGAGGAGGTACCGGGGAGCTGTTTTTT. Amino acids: CASRPPGLAGGGTGELFF.

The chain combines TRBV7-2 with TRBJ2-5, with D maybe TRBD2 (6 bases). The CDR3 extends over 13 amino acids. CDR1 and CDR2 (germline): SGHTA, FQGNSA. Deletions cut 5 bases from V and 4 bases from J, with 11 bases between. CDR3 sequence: CASSDGRGETQYF. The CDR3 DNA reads TGTGCCAGCAGCGACGGGAGAGGAGAGACCCAGTACTTC.

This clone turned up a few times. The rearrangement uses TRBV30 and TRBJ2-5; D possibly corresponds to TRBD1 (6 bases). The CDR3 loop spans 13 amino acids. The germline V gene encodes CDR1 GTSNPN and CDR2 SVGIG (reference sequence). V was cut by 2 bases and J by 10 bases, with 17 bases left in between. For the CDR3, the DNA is TGTGCCTGGAGTTCATTGACAGGTCTTGTCCAGTACTTC. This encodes CAWSSLTGLVQYF.

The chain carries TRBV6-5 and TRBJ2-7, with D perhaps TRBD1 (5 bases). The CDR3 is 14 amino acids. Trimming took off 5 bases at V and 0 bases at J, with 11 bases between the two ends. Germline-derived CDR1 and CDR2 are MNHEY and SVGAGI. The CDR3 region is CASSDTGISYEQYF. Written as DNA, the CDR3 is TGTGCCAGCAGTGATACAGGTATCTCCTACGAGCAGTACTTC.

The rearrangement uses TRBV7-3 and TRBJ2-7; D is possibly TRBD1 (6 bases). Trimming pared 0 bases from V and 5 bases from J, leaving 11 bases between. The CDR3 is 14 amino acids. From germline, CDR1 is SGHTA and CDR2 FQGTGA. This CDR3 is CASSLTLRGNEQYF. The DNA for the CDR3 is TGTGCCAGCAGCTTAACGCTCAGGGGTAACGAGCAGTACTTC.

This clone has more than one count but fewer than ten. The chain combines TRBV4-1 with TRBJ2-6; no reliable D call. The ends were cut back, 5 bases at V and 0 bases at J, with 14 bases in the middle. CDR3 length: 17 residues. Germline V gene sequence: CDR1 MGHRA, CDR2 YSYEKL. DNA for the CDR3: TGCGCCAGCAGCGACTCACATAGAATCTCTGGGGCCAACGTCCTGACTTTC. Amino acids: CASSDSHRISGANVLTF.

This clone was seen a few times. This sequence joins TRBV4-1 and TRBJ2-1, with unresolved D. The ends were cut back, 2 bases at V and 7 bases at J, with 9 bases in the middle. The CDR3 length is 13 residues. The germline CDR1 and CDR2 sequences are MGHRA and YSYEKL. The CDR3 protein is CASSQFIPNEQFF. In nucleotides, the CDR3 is TGCGCCAGCAGCCAATTTATCCCGAATGAGCAGTTCTTC.

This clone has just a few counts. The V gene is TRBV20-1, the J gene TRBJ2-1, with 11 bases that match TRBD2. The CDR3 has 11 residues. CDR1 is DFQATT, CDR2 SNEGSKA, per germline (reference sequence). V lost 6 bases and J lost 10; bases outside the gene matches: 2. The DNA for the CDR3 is TGCAGTGCAAGACTAGCGGGAGAGCAGTTCTTC. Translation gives CSARLAGEQFF.

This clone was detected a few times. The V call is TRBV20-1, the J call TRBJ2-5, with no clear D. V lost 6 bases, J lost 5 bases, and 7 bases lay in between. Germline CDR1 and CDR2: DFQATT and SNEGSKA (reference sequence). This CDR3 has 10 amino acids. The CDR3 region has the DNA TGCAGTGCCCCTTGGGAGACCCAGTACTTC. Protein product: CSAPWETQYF.